This is a list of T cell receptor beta chains from one sample in a study of blood T cell repertoires in COVID-19. Some clones are missing from TCRdb's copy, which holds only in-frame ones; the method was immunoSEQ multiplex PCR. This sample carries approximately 94,000 clones, 80% of them seen once, and the ten largest clones take roughly a third. Sequenced material: peripheral blood. The receptors shown here come from a man between 70 and 80 years old with active or convalescent COVID-19. Each CDR3 is given with its conserved first and last residue. D genes are given only for firm matches.

cdr3_aa j_call v_call d_call
CAISAIDRGEAFF TRBJ1-1 TRBV10-3 TRBD1
CASSTLEQGTGLNEQYF TRBJ2-7 TRBV11-2 TRBD1
CASRTATNEKLFF TRBJ1-4 TRBV2 .
CASSPSPGGDSYEQYF TRBJ2-7 TRBV5-4 TRBD2
CATSDFGVAGVTGELFF TRBJ2-2 TRBV24-1 TRBD2
CAISDWTGEKLFF TRBJ1-4 TRBV10-3 TRBD1
CASRRLAGEDEQYF TRBJ2-7 TRBV6-5 TRBD2
CASSFGARSPYNSPLHF TRBJ1-6 TRBV11-2 .
CASSSLAGGHEQYF TRBJ2-7 TRBV14 TRBD2
CASSLIPPADMNTEAFF TRBJ1-1 TRBV19 .
CASSRQGINQPQHF TRBJ1-5 TRBV2 TRBD1
CASSSTGGQGQPQHF TRBJ1-5 TRBV28 TRBD1
CASSPGLAGLNEQFF TRBJ2-1 TRBV5-1 TRBD2
CASSLDRVGNQPQHF TRBJ1-5 TRBV19 TRBD1
CASSKEVASGNTIYF TRBJ1-3 TRBV9 .
CASSLAGSTDTQYF TRBJ2-3 TRBV6-2/TRBV6-3 TRBD2
CASSFRGSEQYF TRBJ2-7 TRBV28 .
CATSRGQGYQPQHF TRBJ1-5 TRBV15 TRBD1
CASSVSGVSYNEQFF TRBJ2-1 TRBV9 .
CASRGQGNTIYF TRBJ1-3 TRBV6-5 .
CASSGDRGPWGYTF TRBJ1-2 TRBV2 TRBD1
CASSLTGTENQPQHF TRBJ1-5 TRBV5-1 TRBD1
CASSWQGSYEQYF TRBJ2-7 TRBV27 .
CASSYTLTEGLAKNIQYF TRBJ2-4 TRBV6-2/TRBV6-3 .
CASKALATTDTQYF TRBJ2-3 TRBV19 .
CASSWGLAADTQYF TRBJ2-3 TRBV6-2/TRBV6-3 TRBD2
CAWSLSRGGDTQYF TRBJ2-3 TRBV30 .
CASSVECREGDSNQPQHF TRBJ1-5 TRBV4-2 .
CASSPTRVANNGQFF TRBJ2-1 TRBV5-5 .
CASSPSGGPMNTEAFF TRBJ1-1 TRBV7-9 TRBD1
CASRGRGAQETQYF TRBJ2-5 TRBV6-5 TRBD2
CASSLDRANYGYTF TRBJ1-2 TRBV5-5 .
CASSTRLVDEKLFF TRBJ1-4 TRBV3-1/TRBV3-2 .
CASSPSSGGDSYEQYF TRBJ2-7 TRBV7-2 TRBD2
CATSKAPNAIGQFF TRBJ2-1 TRBV24-1 .
CASSLGGGGRFETQYF TRBJ2-5 TRBV7-7 .
CATSDTTGQGAYRNEQFF TRBJ2-1 TRBV24-1 TRBD1
CASRFGEVAKLFF TRBJ1-4 TRBV2 .
CASSFDRDRGWDTEAFF TRBJ1-1 TRBV7-8 TRBD1
CASSFGGEGNEQFF TRBJ2-1 TRBV7-3 .
CASSLALTGGGHPYGYTF TRBJ1-2 TRBV5-1 TRBD1
CASSIGTVETQYF TRBJ2-5 TRBV19 .
CASSPSSRDEQYF TRBJ2-7 TRBV6-6 .